Sequencing of this T cell receptor (beta chain) was carried out in a study of chemoradiotherapy in HPV16-positive cancers. Whole-study context: Candidate HPV-specific T-cell clones and common TCR motifs came from functional assays in two HPV16-positive patients. The study's findings and limits: Candidate HPV-specific clones and E7-related TCR motifs grew in tumor during treatment.

This table comes from immunoSEQ multiplex PCR, and its TCRdb copy is limited to in-frame clones, with some not included. In the table there are roughly 9,800 clones, around 66% of which are singletons. Repeated repertoire sampling spanned the course of chemoradiotherapy. Regarding this clone: What it binds is not known.

The CDR3 loop spans 14 amino acids. CDR1 and CDR2 (germline): SGHRS, YFSETQ. Germline trimming cut 6 bases from V and 4 bases from J; bases unmatched to any gene: 7. Specimen collection occurred from a patient who underwent chemoradiotherapy. The chain has TRBV5-1 and TRBJ2-1; 7 bases map to TRBD1. The receptor was isolated from a human donor with HPV-associated anogenital cancer. The CDR3 DNA reads as TGCGCCAGCACCGCCGGGACAGCTTACAATGAGCAGTTCTTC. This sequence encodes CASTAGTAYNEQFF.